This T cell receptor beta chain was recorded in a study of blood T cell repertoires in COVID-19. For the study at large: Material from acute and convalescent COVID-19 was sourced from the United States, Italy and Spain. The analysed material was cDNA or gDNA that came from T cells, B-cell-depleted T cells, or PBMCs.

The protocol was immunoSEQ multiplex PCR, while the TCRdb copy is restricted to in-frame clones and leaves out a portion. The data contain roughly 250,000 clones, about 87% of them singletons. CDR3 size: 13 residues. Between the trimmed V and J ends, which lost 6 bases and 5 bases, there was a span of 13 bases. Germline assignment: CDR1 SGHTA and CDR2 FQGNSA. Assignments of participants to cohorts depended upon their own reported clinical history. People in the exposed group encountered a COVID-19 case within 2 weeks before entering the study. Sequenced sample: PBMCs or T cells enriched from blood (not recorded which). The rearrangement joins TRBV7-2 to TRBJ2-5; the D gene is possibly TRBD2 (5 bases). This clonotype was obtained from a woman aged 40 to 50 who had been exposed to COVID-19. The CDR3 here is CASSSTQRETQYF. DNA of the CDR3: TGTGCCAGCAGTTCGACTCAGCGGGAGACCCAGTACTTC.